The 9 T cell receptor beta chains in this list originate from one sample, sequenced in a study. The sorted Tregs were CD4+CD25+CD127-/low cells. TCRdb called the 5' RACE reads again in MiXCR, with one record for every CDR3 protein. The sample lists 35,000 to 50,000 distinct CDR3 sequences; 20% to 25% were seen once. Sequencing was carried out using Tregs sorted from blood. The receptors originated from a female donor with breast cancer.

This clonotype was recorded many times. V gene TRBV11-3 combines with J gene TRBJ1-5, with 8 bases identical to TRBD1. V gave up 8 bases and J gave up 0 bases; unmatched junction bases: 12. The germline V gene has CDR1 SGHNT and CDR2 YENEEA. CDR3 length equals 17 residues. The CDR3 protein is CASPRTGKRFSNQPQHF. DNA of the CDR3: TGTGCCAGCCCGAGGACAGGGAAGAGATTTAGCAATCAGCCCCAGCATTTT.

To note about this clonotype: A much larger clone sits a single nucleotide away, making a read error possible. The V gene is TRBV20-1, the J gene TRBJ2-7, with D hard to call. CDR1 and CDR2 (germline): DFQATT, SNEGSKA (reference sequence). V was pared by 5 bases and J by 5 bases, with 16 bases between. The CDR3 sequence is 13 residues long. CDR3 coding DNA: TGCAGTGCTCTTAGTGGAGTAGGCCACGAGCAGTACTTC. Translated, it gives CSALSGVGHEQYF.

On this clonotype itself: Being one base from a much bigger clone, this may be a read error. This rearrangement joins TRBV4-1 to TRBJ2-4; D possibly corresponds to TRBD2 (6 bases). Trimming removed 3 bases from V and 16 bases from J, with 31 bases in between. Germline V gene lookup returns CDR1 MGHRA and CDR2 YSYEKL. CDR3 length: 17 residues. CDR3 bases: TGCGCCAGCAGCCACCGGCTAGCGCGGATGGCCCTGGCGACGGTTTACTTC. Translation: CASSHRLARMALATVYF.

At least ten counts were recorded for this clonotype. The genes are TRBV6-5 and TRBJ1-5; perhaps TRBD1 as D (5 bases). This CDR3 is built from 16 residues. Germline V gene data show CDR1 as MNHEY and CDR2 as SVGAGI. V lost 6 bases and J lost 0, with 15 bases in between. The CDR3 DNA reads TGTGCCAGCAGCCCGGCGGGGGGGGGTAGCAATCAGCCCCAGCATTTT. It translates to CASSPAGGGSNQPQHF.

This clonotype was observed at least ten times. This chain connects TRBV27 to TRBJ1-5, with TRBD1 as a possible D gene (6 bases). CDR1 and CDR2 from the germline V gene are MNHEY and SMNVEV (reference sequence). V was shortened by 2 bases and J by 2 bases, with 7 bases between the two germline ends. CDR3 length equals 14 residues. The CDR3 region has the DNA TGTGCCAGCAGTTTAGAGGGGGGCAATCAGCCCCAGCATTTT. Its translation is CASSLEGGNQPQHF.

This clonotype turned up a few times. The chain has TRBV12-3 or TRBV12-4 and TRBJ2-2; D is unclear. CDR3 size: 11 residues. V lost 7 bases, J lost 7 bases, and 7 bases lay in between. The CDR3 nucleotides read TGTGCCAGCACCATGGGCGGGGAGCTGTTTTTT. Translation: CASTMGGELFF.

Remarks on this clonotype: This may be a read error: a much more frequent sequence differs by one nucleotide. This chain joins TRBV5-1 and TRBJ2-6; maybe TRBD1 (5 bases). The CDR3 spans 13 residues. Germline V gives CDR1 SGHRS, CDR2 YFSETQ. CDR3 in amino acids: CASMGSGANALTF. The CDR3 DNA is TGCGCCAGCATGGGCTCTGGGGCCAACGCCCTGACTTTC.

This clonotype came up many times. CDR3 sequence reads: CSVVPASSGNIQYF. The CDR3, as DNA: TGCAGCGTTGTGCCGGCTAGTTCCGGAAACATTCAGTACTTC. The chain combines TRBV29-1 with TRBJ2-4; no reliable D call. The CDR3 has 14 residues. Looked up from germline, CDR1 is SQVTM and CDR2 is ANQGSEA. V lost 4 bases to trimming and J lost 6 bases, with 16 bases between them.

This clonotype was seen many times. The rearrangement joins TRBV9 to TRBJ2-3, with D uncertain. Trimming stripped 2 bases from V and 1 base from J, with 11 bases between. In germline, CDR1 is SGDLS, CDR2 YYNGEE. The CDR3 is 15 residues long. The CDR3 sequence is CASSVQDSGTDTQYF. The CDR3 DNA reads as TGTGCCAGCAGCGTTCAGGATTCGGGCACAGATACGCAGTATTTT. Together with reference TRBV9 and TRBJ2-3, the CDR3 gives the full variable domain: DSGVTQTPKHLITATGQRVTLRCSPRSGDLSVYWYQQSLDQGLQFLIQYYNGEERAKGNILERFSAQQFPDLHSELNLSSLELGDSALYFCASSVQDSGTDTQYFGPGTRLTVL.